These T cell receptor beta chains were read from a single sample in a study of shared clonotypes between healthy human individuals. TCRdb keeps only in-frame clones here, not all; method: immunoSEQ multiplex PCR. The sample includes roughly 2 million clones, approximately 94% of them seen just once. Sequencing was carried out using naive CD4+ T cells sorted from blood. These receptors were taken from a man aged 18 to 35 in good health. The CDR3 runs from the conserved cysteine through the conserved F or W.

TRBJ1-2	TRBV7-9	CASSPREKEDGYTF
TRBJ2-1	TRBV5-1	CASSPRQGGTYNEQFF
TRBJ1-4	TRBV5-4	CASSSRGAEKLFF
TRBJ1-5	TRBV19	CASSISADRGYHQPQHF
TRBJ2-5	TRBV30	CAWSRGGLRQETQYF
TRBJ2-2	TRBV6-5	CASSYSETANTGELFF
TRBJ2-5	TRBV11-2	CASSQGTGIQETQYF
TRBJ2-1	TRBV11-3	CASSLIANEQFF
TRBJ1-1	TRBV18	CASSQDRGSTEAFF
TRBJ2-7	TRBV7-2	CASLPGDRTDYEQYF
TRBJ1-1	TRBV4-1	CASSQTGVDPEAFF
TRBJ2-1	TRBV5-1	CASSLETVKVF
TRBJ2-1	TRBV6-8	CASSYRGPSGRSSYNEQFF
TRBJ2-1	TRBV29-1	CSVGGQSQRGQFF
TRBJ1-2	TRBV19	CASRNRGNYGYTF
TRBJ2-1	TRBV27	CASSLRLAGNDEQFF
TRBJ2-2	TRBV6-1	CASSETIPGQGVAGELFF
TRBJ2-6	TRBV19	CASSIKAGRAAGANVLTF
TRBJ2-7	TRBV19	CASSMSPSGGTSSYEQYF
TRBJ2-4	TRBV5-1	CASSLEGARANIQYF
TRBJ2-5	TRBV7-6	CASSALASTQETQYF
TRBJ1-1	TRBV7-2	CASSSTGGETEAFF
TRBJ1-1	TRBV5-6	CASSLGQVTEAFF
TRBJ1-4	TRBV25-1	CASSESQGREKLFF
TRBJ1-6	TRBV9	CASSVGGTGDSPLHF
TRBJ2-7	TRBV15	CATSRDRLAGGVEQYF
TRBJ1-6	TRBV10-1	CASSEGSGASPLHF
TRBJ2-7	TRBV30	CAWTQGGTNYEQYF
TRBJ1-6	TRBV2	CASSEYGTSSSPLHF
TRBJ1-2	TRBV6-5	CASSVQGVGYTF
TRBJ2-1	TRBV7-9	CASSPRLAGGHEQFF
TRBJ1-1	TRBV30	CAWGGGRTEAFF
TRBJ1-1	TRBV18	CASSPQVNTEAFF
TRBJ1-3	TRBV7-8	CASSLGDRASGNTIYF
TRBJ2-5	TRBV11-2	CASSTQAAGSTQYF
TRBJ2-1	TRBV29-1	CSVGSREWRNEQFF
TRBJ2-7	TRBV6-5	CAGSYGLALDEQYF
TRBJ1-1	TRBV7-3	CASSPRDEGEAFF
TRBJ1-2	TRBV30	CALSQGKGGYTF
TRBJ1-5	TRBV30	CAWSVPGPSNQPQHF
TRBJ1-2	TRBV11-2	CASSLGQGANYGYTF
TRBJ2-7	TRBV7-9	CASSPSGGGPYEQYF
TRBJ2-1	TRBV5-1	CASSPTGVNYNEQFF
TRBJ2-7	TRBV5-4	CASSRAIGASSYEQYF
TRBJ1-4	TRBV18	CASSIREGTNEKLFF
TRBJ1-5	TRBV5-4	CASSLAAPPQGNQPQHF
TRBJ1-1	TRBV5-1	CASSRDRVETEAFF
TRBJ2-2	TRBV10-1	CASSRRLPGLTGELFF